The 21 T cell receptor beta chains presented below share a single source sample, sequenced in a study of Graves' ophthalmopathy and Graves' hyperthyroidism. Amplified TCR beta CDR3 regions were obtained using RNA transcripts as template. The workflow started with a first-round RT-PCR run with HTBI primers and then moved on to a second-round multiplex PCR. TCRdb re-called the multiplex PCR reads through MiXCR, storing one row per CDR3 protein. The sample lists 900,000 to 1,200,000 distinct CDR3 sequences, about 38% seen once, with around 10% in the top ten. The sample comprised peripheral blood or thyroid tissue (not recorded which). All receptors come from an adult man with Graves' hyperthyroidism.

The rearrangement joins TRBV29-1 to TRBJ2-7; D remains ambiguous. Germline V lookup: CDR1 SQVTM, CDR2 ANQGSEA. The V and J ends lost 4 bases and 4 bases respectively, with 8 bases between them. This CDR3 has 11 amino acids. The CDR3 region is CSVGPPYEQYF. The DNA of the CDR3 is TGCAGCGTTGGCCCGCCGTACGAGCAGTACTTC.

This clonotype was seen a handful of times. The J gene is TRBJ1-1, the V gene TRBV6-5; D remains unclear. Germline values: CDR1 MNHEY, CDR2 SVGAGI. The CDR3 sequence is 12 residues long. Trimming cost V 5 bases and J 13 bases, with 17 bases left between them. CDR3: CASSAAIRYGFF. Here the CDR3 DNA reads TGTGCCAGCAGTGCGGCCATTCGGTATGGTTTCTTT.

CDR3 in DNA: TGTGCCAGCAGCCCACAGGGGCGGGGACTCAAACTGTTTTTT. Its protein product is CASSPQGRGLKLFF. The genes are TRBV25-1 and TRBJ1-4, with 7 bases fitting TRBD1. The V gene's germline CDR1 is MGHDK and CDR2 SYGVNS. The V gene end was trimmed by 6 bases and the J gene end by 11 bases; junction bases not matched to a gene: 12. The CDR3 contains 14 residues.

In DNA, the CDR3 is TGCAGCGTTGGACAGGGGAATTCACCCCTCCACTTT. Its protein is CSVGQGNSPLHF. The chain uses TRBV29-1 and TRBJ1-6; 8 bases align to TRBD1. Germline CDR1 reads SQVTM; CDR2 reads ANQGSEA. With 4 bases clipped from V and 7 bases from J, the junction kept 0 bases outside the gene matches. The CDR3 loop spans 12 amino acids.

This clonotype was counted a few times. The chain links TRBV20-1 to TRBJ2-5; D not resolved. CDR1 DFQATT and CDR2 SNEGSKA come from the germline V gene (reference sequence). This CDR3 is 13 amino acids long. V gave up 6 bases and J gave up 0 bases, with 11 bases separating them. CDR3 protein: CSASDPDQETQYF. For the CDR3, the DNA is TGCAGTGCCTCCGACCCCGACCAAGAGACCCAGTACTTC.

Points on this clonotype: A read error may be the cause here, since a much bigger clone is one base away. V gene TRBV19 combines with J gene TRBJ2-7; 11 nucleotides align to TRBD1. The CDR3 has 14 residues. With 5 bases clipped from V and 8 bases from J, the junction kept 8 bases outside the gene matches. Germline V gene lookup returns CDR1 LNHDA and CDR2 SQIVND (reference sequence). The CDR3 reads CASSVGTGGDKQYF. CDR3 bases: TGTGCCAGTAGTGTGGGGACAGGGGGAGACAAGCAGTACTTC.

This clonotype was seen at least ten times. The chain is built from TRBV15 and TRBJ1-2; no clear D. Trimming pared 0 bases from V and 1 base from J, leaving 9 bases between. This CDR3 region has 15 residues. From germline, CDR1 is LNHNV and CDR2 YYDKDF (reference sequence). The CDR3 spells CATSREADFNYGYTF. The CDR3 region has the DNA TGTGCCACCAGCAGAGAGGCAGATTTTAACTATGGCTACACCTTC. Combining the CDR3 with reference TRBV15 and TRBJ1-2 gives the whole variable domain DAMVIQNPRYQVTQFGKPVTLSCSQTLNHNVMYWYQQKSSQAPKLLFHYYDKDFNNEADTPDNFQSRRPNTSFCFLDIRSPGLGDTAMYLCATSREADFNYGYTFGSGTRLTVV.

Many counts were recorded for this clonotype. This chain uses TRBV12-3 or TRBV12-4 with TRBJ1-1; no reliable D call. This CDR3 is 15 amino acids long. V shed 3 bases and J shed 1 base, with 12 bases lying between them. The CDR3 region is CASSLSSAKNTEAFF. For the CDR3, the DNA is TGTGCCAGCAGTTTGAGCTCAGCCAAGAACACTGAAGCTTTCTTT.

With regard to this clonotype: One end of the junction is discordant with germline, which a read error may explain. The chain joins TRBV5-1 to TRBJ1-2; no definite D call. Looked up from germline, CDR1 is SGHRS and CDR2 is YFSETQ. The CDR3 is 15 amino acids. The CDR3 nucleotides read TGTGCCAGCAGCTTGCGACAACTCTCAAACTATGGCTACACCTTC. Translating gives CASSLRQLSNYGYTF. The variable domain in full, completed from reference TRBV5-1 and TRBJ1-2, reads KAGVTQTPRYLIKTRGQQVTLSCSPISGHRSVSWYQQTPGQGLQFLFEYFSETQRNKGNFPGRFSGRQFSNSRSEMNVSTLELGDSALYLCASSLRQLSNYGYTFGSGTRLTVV.

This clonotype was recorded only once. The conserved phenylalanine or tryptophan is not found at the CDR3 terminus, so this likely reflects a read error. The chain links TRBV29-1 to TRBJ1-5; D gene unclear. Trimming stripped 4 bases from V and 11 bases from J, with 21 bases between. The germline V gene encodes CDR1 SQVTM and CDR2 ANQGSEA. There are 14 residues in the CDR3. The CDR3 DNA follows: TGCAGCGTTGCCGAAGGACTAGCGGGAGAGACCCAGCATTCT. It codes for CSVAEGLAGETQHS.

CDR3 nucleotide sequence: TGTGCCAGCAGCTTAGGGACAATGAAACTGTTTTTT. Encoded protein: CASSLGTMKLFF. The chain links TRBV11-2 to TRBJ1-4; tentatively, D is TRBD1 (5 bases). The CDR3 totals 12 residues. Trimming pared 1 base from V and 11 bases from J, leaving 8 bases between. From germline, CDR1 is SGHAT and CDR2 FQNNGV.

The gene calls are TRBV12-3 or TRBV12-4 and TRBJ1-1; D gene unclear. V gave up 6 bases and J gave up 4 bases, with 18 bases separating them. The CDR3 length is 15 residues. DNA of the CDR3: TGTGCCAGCAGGGAATATGCTGAGTTACGCACTGAAGCTTTCTTT. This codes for CASREYAELRTEAFF.

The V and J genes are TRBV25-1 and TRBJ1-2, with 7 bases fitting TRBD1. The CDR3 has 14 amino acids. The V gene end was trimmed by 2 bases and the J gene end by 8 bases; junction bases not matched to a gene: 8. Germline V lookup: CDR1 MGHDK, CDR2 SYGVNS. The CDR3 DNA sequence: TGTGCCAGCAGTGAAAAGGGACAGCTAAAGGGCTACACCTTC. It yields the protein CASSEKGQLKGYTF.

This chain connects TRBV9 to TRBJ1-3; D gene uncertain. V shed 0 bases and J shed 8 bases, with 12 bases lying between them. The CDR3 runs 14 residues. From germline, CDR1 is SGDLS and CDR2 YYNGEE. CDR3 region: CASSVGGFFDTIYF. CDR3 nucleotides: TGTGCCAGCAGCGTAGGGGGTTTTTTTGACACCATATATTTT.

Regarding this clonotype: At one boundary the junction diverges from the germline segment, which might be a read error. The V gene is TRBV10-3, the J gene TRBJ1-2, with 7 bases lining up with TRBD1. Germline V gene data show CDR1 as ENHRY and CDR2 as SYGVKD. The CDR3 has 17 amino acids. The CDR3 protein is CASSASRTGYQNYGYTF. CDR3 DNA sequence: TGTGCCAGCAGTGCAAGCCGGACAGGCTATCAAAACTATGGCTACACCTTC.

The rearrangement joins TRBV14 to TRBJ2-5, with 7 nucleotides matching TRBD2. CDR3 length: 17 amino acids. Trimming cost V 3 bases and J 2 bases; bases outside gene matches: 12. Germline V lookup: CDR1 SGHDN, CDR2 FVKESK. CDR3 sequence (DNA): TGTGCCAGCAGCCAGACCAGCGGAGGACTAGTGCAAGAGACCCAGTACTTC. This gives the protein CASSQTSGGLVQETQYF.

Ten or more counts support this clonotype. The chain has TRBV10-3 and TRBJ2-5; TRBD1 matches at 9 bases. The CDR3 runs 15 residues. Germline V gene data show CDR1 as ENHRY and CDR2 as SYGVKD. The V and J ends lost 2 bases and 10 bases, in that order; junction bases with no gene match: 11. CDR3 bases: TGTGCCATCAGTGAGCGAGGGGGGACAGGGCCAGACCAGTACTTC. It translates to CAISERGGTGPDQYF.

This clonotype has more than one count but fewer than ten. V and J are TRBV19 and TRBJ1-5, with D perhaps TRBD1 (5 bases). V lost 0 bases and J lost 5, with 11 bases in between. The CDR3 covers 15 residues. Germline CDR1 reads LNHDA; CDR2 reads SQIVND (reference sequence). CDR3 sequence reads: CASSIDTGRYQPQHF. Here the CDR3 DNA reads TGTGCCAGTAGTATAGATACAGGAAGGTATCAGCCCCAGCATTTT.

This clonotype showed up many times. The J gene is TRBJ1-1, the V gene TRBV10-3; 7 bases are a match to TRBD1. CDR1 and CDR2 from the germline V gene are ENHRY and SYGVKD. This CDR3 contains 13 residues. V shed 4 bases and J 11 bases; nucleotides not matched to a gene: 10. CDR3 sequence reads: CAISGAEGAHAFF. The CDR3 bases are TGTGCCATCAGTGGAGCCGAGGGGGCCCACGCTTTCTTT.

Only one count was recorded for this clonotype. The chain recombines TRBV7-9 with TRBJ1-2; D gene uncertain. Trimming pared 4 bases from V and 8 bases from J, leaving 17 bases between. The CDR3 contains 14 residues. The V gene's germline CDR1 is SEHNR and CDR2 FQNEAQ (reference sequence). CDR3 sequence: CASSSTSRGVGYTF. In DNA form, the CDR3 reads TGTGCCAGCAGCTCCACAAGCCGGGGAGTCGGCTACACCTTC.

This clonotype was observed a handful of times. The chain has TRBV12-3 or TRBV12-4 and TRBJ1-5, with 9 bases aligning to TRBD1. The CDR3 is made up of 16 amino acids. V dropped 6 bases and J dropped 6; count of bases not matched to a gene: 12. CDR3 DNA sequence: TGTGCCAGCAGGGGGGGGGGACAGGGTGGGCGTCAGCCCCAGCATTTT. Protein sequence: CASRGGGQGGRQPQHF.